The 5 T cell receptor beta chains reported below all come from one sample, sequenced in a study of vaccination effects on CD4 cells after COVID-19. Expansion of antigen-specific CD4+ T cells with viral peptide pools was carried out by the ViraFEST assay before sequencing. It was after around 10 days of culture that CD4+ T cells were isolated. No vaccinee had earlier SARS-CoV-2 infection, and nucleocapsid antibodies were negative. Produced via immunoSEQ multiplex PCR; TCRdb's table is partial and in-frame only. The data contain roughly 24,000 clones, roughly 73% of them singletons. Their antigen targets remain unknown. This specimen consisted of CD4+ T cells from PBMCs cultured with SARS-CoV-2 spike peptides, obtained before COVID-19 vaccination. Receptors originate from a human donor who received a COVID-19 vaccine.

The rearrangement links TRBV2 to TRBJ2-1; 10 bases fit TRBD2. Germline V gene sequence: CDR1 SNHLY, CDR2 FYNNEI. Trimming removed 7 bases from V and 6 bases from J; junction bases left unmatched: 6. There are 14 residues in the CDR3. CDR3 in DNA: TGTGCCAGCACCTGGCTAGCGGGGGCCAATGAGCAGTTCTTC. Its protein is CASTWLAGANEQFF.

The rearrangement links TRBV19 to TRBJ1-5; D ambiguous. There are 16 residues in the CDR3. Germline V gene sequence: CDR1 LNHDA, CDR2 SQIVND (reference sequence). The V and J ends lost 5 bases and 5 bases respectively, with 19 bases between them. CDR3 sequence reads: CASSPTWQVKDQPQHF. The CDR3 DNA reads TGTGCCAGTAGTCCCACGTGGCAGGTTAAGGATCAGCCCCAGCATTTT.

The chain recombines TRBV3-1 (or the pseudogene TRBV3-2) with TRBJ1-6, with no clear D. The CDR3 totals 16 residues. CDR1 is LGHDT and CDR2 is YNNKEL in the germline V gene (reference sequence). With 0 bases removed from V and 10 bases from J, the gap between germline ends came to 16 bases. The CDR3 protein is CASSQDLEGLQSPLHF. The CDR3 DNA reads TGTGCCAGCAGCCAAGACCTTGAGGGTTTGCAATCACCCCTCCACTTT.

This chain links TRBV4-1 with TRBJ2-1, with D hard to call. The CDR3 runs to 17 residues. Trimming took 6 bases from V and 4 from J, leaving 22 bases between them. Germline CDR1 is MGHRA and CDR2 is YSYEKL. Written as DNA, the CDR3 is TGCGCCAGCAGTACCGACCTCGCCCCCCCCTTTTACAATGAGCAGTTCTTC. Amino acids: CASSTDLAPPFYNEQFF.

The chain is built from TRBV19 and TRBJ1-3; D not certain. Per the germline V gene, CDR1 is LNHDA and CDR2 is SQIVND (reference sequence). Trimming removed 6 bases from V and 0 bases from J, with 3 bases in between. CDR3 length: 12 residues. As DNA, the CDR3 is TGTGCCAGTAGACTCTCTGGAAACACCATATATTTT. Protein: CASRLSGNTIYF.